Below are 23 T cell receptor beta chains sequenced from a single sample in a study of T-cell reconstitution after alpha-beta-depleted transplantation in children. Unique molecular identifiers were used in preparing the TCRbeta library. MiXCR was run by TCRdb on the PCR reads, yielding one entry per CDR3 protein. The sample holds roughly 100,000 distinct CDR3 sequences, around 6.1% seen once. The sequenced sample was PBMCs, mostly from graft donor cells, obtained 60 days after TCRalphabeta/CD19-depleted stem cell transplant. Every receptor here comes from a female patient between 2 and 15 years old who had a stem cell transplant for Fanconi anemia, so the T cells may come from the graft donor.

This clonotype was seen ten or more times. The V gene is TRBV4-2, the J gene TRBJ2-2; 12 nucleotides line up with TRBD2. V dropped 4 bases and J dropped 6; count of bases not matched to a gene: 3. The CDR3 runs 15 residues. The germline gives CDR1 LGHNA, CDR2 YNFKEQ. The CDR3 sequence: CASSRTSGIAGELFF. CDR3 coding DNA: TGTGCCAGCAGCCGGACTAGCGGGATTGCCGGGGAGCTGTTTTTT.

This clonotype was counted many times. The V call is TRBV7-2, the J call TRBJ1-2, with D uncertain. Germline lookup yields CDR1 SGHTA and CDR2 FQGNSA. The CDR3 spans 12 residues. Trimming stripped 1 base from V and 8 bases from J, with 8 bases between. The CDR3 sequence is CASSLGARGYTF. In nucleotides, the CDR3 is TGTGCCAGCAGCTTAGGGGCTAGGGGCTACACCTTC.

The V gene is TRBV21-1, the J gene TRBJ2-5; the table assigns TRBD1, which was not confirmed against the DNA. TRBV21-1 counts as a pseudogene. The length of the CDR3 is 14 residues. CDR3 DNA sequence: TGTGCCAGCAGCAAATGGGGGGTTTCGGAGACCCAGTACTTC. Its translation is CASSKWGVSETQYF.

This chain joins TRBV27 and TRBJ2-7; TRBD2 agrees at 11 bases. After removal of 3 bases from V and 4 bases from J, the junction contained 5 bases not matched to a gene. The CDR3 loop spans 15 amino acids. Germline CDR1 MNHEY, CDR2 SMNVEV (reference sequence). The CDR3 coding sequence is TGTGCCAGCAGTTTCCTAGCGGGAGGTGTGTACGAGCAGTACTTC. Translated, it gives CASSFLAGGVYEQYF.

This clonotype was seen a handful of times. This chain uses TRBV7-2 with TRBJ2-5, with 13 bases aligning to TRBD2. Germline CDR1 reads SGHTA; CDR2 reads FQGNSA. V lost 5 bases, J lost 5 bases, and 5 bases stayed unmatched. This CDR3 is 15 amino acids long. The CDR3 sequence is CASSPRTSGGETQYF. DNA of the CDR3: TGTGCCAGCAGCCCCCGGACTAGCGGGGGTGAGACCCAGTACTTC.

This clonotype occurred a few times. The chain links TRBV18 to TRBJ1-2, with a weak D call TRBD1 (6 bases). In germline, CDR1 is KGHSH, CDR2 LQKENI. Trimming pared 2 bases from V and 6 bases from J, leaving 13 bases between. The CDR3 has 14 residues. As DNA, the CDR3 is TGTGCCAGCTCACCATTGGACAGTGACAATGGCTACACCTTC. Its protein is CASSPLDSDNGYTF.

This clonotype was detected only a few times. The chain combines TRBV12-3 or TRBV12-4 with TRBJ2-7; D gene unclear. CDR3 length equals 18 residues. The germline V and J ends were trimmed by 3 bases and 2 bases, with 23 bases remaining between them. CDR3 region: CASSFGRSITHITYEQYF. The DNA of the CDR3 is TGTGCCAGCAGTTTCGGACGCTCCATAACCCACATAACCTACGAGCAGTACTTC.

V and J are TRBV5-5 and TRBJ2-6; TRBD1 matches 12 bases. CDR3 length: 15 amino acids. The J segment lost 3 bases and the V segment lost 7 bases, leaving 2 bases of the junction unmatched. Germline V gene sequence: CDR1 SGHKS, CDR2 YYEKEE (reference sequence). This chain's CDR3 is CASRDRGLGANVLTF. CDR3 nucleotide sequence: TGTGCCAGCCGGGACAGGGGGCTTGGGGCCAACGTCCTGACTTTC.

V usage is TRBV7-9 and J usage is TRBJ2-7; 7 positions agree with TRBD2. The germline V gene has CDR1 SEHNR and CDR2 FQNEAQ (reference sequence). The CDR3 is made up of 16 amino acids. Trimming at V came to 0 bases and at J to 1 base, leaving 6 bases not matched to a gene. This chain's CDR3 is CASSLAVASGSYEQYF. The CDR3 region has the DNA TGTGCCAGCAGCTTAGCGGTCGCTAGCGGATCCTACGAGCAGTACTTC.

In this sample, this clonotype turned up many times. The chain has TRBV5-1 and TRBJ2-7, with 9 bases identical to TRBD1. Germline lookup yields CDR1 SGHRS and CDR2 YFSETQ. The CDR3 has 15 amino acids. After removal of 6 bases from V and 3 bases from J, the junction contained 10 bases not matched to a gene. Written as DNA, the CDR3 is TGCGCCAGCACTTCCTCCGCGGGACAGGGCTACGAGCAGTACTTC. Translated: CASTSSAGQGYEQYF.

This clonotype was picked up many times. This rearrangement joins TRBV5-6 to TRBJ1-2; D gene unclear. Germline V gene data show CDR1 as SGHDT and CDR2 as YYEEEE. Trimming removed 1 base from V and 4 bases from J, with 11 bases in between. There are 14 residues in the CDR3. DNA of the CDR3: TGTGCCAGCAGCTTGTTTCGGGTAGGCTATGGCTACACCTTC. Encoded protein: CASSLFRVGYGYTF.

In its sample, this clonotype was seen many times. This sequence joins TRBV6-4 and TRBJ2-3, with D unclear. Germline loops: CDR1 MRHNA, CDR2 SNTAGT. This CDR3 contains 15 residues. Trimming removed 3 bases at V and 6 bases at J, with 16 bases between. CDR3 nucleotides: TGTGCCAGCAGTGAGTCGGGCCGCCCCTTCGATACGCAGTATTTT. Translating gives CASSESGRPFDTQYF.

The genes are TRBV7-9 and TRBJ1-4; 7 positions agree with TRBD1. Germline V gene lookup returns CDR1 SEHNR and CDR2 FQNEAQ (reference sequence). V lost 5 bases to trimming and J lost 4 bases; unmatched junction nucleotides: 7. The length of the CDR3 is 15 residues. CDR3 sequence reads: CASSGPGQLNEKLFF. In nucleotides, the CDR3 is TGTGCCAGCAGCGGGCCGGGACAGCTTAATGAAAAACTGTTTTTT.

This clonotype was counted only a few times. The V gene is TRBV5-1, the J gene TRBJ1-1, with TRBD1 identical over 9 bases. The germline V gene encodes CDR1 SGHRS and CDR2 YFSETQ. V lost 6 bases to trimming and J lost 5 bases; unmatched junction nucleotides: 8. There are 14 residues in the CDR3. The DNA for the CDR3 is TGCGCCAGCACCTCACAGGGGGCGAGTACTGAAGCTTTCTTT. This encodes CASTSQGASTEAFF.

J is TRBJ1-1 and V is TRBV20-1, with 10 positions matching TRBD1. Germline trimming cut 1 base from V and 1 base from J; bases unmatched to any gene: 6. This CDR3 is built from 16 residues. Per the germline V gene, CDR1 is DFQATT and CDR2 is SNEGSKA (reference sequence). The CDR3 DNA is TGCAGTGCTAGAGGACAGGGGGCGGTTTGGAACACTGAAGCTTTCTTT. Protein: CSARGQGAVWNTEAFF.

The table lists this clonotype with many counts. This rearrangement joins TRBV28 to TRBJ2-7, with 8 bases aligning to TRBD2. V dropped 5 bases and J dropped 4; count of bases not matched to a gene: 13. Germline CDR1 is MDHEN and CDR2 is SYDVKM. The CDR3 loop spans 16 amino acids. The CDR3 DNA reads TGTGCCAGCAGTCAAACCCGGCCTAGCGGGCGTTACGAGCAGTACTTC. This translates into CASSQTRPSGRYEQYF.

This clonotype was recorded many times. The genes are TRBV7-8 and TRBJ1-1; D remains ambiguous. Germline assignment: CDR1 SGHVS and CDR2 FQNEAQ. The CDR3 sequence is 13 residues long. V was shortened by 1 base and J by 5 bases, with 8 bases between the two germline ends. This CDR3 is CASSLEGWTEAFF. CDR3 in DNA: TGTGCCAGCAGCTTAGAAGGGTGGACTGAAGCTTTCTTT. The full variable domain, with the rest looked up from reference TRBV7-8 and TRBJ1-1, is GAGVSQSPRYKVAKRGQDVALRCDPISGHVSLFWYQQALGQGPEFLTYFQNEAQLDKSGLPSDRFFAERPEGSVSTLKIQRTQQEDSAVYLCASSLEGWTEAFFGQGTRLTVV.

In nucleotides, the CDR3 is TGTGCCAGTAGGGGGACAGGCCGCACAGATACGCAGTATTTT. This translates into CASRGTGRTDTQYF. This rearrangement joins TRBV19 to TRBJ2-3; TRBD1 agrees at 8 bases. Looked up from germline, CDR1 is LNHDA and CDR2 is SQIVND (reference sequence). The CDR3 runs 14 residues. V was clipped by 6 bases and J by 1 base; unmatched bases: 3.

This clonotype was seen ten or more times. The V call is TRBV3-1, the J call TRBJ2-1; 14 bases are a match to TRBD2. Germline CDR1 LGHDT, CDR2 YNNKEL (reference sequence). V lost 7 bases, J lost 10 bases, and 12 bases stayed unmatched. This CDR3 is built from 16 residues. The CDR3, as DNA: TGTGCCAGCAAACAAACCGGGACTAGCGGGAGTGGCGAGCAGTTCTTC. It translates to CASKQTGTSGSGEQFF.

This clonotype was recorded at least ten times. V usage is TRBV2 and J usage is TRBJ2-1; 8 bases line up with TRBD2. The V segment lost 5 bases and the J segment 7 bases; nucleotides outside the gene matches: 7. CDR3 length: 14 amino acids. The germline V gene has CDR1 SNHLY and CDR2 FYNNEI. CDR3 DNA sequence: TGTGCCAGCAGTACCGGGACTAGGGGTAATGAGCAGTTCTTC. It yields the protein CASSTGTRGNEQFF.

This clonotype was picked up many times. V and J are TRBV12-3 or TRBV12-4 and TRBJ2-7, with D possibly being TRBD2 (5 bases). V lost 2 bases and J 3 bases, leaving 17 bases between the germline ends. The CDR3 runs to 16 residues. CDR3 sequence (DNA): TGTGCCAGCAGTTTAAAGGGCCTAGCTGGATACTACGAGCAGTACTTC. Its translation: CASSLKGLAGYYEQYF.

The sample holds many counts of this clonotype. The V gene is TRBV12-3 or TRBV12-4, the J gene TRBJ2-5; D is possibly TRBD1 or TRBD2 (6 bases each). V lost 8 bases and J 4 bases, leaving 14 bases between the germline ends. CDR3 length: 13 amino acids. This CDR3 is CASCIGGRETQYF. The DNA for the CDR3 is TGTGCCAGCTGTATAGGGGGGAGAGAGACCCAGTACTTC.

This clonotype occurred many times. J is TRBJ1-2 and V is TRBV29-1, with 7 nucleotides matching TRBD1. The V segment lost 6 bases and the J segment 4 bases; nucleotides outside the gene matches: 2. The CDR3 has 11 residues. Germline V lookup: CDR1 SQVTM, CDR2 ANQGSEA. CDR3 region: CSVGQVYGYTF. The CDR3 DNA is TGCAGCGTAGGACAGGTCTATGGCTACACCTTC. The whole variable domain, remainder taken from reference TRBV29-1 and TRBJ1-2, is SAVISQKPSRDICQRGTSLTIQCQVDSQVTMMFWYRQQPGQSLTLIATANQGSEATYESGFVIDKFPISRPNLTFSTLTVSNMSPEDSSIYLCSVGQVYGYTFGSGTRLTVV.